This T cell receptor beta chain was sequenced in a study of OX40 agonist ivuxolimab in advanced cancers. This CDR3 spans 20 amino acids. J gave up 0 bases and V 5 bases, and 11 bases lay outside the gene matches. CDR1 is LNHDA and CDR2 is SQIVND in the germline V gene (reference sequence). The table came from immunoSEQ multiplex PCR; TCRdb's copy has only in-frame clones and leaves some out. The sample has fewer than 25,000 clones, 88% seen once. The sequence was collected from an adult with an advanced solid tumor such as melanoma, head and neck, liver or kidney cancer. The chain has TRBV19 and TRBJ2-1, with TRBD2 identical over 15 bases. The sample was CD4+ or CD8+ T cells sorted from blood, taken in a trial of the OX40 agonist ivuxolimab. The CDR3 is CASSPKPGLAGGRSYNEQFF. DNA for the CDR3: TGTGCCAGTAGTCCTAAACCGGGACTAGCGGGGGGACGCTCCTACAATGAGCAGTTCTTC.